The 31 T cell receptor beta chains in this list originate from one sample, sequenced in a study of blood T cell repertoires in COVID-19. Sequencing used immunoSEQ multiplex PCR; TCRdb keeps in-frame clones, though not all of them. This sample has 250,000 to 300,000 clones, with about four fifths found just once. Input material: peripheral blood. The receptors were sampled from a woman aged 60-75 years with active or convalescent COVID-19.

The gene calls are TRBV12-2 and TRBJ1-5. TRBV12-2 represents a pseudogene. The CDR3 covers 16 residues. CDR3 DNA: TGTGCAAGTCGCTTAAACATCCGGGAGGGGGATCAGCCCCAGCATTTT. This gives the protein CASRLNIREGDQPQHF.

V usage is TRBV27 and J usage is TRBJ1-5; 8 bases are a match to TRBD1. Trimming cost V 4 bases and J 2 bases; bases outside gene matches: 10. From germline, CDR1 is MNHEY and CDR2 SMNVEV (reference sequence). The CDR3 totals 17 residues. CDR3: CASSYRKETGGNQPQHF. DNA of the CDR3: TGTGCCAGCAGTTACAGGAAGGAGACAGGGGGCAATCAGCCCCAGCATTTT.

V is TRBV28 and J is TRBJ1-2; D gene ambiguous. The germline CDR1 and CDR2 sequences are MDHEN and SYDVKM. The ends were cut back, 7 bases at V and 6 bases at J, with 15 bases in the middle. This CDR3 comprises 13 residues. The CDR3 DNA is TGTGCCAGCAACGTGAACAGTTGGCATGGCTACACCTTC. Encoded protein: CASNVNSWHGYTF.

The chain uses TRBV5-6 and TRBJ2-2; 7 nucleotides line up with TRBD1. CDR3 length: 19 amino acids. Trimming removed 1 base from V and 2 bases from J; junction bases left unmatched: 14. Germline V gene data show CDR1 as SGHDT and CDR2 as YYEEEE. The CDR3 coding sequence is TGTGCCAGCAGCTTGCTACTTCCCCTTGACAGGGATAACACCGGGGAGCTGTTTTTT. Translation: CASSLLLPLDRDNTGELFF.

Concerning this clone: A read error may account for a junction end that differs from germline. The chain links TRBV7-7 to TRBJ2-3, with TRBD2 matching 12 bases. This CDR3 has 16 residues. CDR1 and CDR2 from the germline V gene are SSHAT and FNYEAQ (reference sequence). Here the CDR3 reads CASSLGGTSGTDTQYF. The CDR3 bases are TGTGCCAGCAGTTTAGGGGGGACTAGCGGGACAGATACGCAGTATTTT.

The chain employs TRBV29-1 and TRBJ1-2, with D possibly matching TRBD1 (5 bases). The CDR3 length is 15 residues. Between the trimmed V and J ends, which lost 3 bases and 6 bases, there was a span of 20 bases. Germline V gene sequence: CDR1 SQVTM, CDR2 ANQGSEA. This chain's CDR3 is CSVEGWRGPPHGYTF. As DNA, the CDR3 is TGCAGCGTTGAGGGGTGGAGGGGCCCTCCTCATGGCTACACCTTC.

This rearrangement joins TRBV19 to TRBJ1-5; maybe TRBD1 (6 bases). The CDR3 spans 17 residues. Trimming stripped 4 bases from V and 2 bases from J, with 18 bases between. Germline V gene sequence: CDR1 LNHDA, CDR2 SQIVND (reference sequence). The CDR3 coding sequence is TGTGCCAGTAGTACTCCACTCGACAGGTTTCGCAATCAGCCCCAGCATTTT. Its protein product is CASSTPLDRFRNQPQHF.

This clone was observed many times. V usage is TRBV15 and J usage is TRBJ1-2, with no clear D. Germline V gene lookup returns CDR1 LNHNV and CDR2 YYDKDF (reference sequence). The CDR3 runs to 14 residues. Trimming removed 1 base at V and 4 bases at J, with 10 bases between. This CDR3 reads CATSRGGDGYGYTF. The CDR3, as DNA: TGTGCCACCAGCAGAGGAGGTGACGGCTATGGCTACACCTTC.

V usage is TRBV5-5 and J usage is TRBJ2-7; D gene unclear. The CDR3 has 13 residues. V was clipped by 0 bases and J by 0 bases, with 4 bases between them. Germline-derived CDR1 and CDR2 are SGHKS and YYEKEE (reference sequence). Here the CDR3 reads CASSLGRSYEQYF. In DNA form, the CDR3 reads TGTGCCAGCAGCTTGGGTCGCTCCTACGAGCAGTACTTC.

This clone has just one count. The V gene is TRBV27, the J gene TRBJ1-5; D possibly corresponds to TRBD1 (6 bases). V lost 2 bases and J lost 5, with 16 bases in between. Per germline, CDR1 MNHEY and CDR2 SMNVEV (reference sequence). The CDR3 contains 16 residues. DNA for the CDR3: TGTGCCAGCAGTTTAAAGGGGGATTCGGGCTATCAGCCCCAGCATTTT. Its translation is CASSLKGDSGYQPQHF.

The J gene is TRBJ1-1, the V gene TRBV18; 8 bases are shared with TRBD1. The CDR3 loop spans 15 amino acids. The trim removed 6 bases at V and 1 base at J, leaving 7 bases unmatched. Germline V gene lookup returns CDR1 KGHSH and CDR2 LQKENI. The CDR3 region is CASSPRTGPNTEAFF. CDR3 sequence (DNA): TGTGCCAGCTCCCCTAGGACAGGGCCGAACACTGAAGCTTTCTTT.

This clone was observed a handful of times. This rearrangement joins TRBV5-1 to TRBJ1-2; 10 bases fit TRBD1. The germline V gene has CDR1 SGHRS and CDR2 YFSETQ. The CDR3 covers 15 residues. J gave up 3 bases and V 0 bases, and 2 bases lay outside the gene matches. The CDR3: CASSLVGTGDYGYTF. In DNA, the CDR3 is TGCGCCAGCAGCTTGGTAGGGACAGGGGACTATGGCTACACCTTC. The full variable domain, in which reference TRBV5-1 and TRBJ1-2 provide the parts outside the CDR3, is KAGVTQTPRYLIKTRGQQVTLSCSPISGHRSVSWYQQTPGQGLQFLFEYFSETQRNKGNFPGRFSGRQFSNSRSEMNVSTLELGDSALYLCASSLVGTGDYGYTFGSGTRLTVV.

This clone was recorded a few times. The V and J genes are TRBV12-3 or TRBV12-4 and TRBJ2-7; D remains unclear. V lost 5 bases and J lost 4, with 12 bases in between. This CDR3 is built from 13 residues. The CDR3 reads CASSLSPRYEQYF. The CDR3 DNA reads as TGTGCCAGCAGTCTCTCCCCCCGGTACGAGCAGTACTTC.

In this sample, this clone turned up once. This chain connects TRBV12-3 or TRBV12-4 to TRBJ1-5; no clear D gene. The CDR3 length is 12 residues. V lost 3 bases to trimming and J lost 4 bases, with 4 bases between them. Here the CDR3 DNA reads TGTGCCAGCAGTTTCGGGAATCAGCCCCAGCATTTT. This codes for CASSFGNQPQHF.

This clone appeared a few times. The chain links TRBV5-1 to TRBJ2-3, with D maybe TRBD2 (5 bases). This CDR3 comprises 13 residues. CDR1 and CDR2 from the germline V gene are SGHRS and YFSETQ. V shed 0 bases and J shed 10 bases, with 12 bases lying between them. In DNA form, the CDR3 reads TGCGCCAGCAGCTTGGAACCAGGAGGCTCGCAGTATTTT. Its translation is CASSLEPGGSQYF.

The CDR3 nucleotides read TGTGCCAGTAGTATAGGTGGGACTAGATTCGAGCAGTACTTC. It is translated as CASSIGGTRFEQYF. The V and J genes are TRBV19 and TRBJ2-7; 8 bases fit TRBD2. CDR1 and CDR2 from the germline V gene are LNHDA and SQIVND (reference sequence). J gave up 6 bases and V 1 base, and 5 bases lay outside the gene matches. The CDR3 extends over 14 amino acids.

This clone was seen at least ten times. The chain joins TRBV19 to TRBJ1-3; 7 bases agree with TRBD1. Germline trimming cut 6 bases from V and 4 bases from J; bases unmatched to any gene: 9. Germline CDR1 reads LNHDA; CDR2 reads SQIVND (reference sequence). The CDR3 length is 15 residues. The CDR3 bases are TGTGCCAGTAGCAAATCCGGGACAGCCGGAAACACCATATATTTT. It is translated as CASSKSGTAGNTIYF.

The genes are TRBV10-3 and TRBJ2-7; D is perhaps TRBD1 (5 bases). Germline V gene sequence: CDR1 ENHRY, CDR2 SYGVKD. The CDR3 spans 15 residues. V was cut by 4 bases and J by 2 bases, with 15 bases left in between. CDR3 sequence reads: CAISGWGRAAYEQYF. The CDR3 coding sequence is TGTGCCATCAGTGGTTGGGGCAGGGCCGCCTACGAGCAGTACTTC.

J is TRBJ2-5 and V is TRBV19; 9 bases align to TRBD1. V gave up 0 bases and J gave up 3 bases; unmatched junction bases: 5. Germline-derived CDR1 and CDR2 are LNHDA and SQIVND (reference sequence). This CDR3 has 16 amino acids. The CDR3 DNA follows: TGTGCCAGTAGTATAGATCTCCGGACAGGGGAAGAGACCCAGTACTTC. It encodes CASSIDLRTGEETQYF. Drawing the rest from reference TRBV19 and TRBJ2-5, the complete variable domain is DGGITQSPKYLFRKEGQNVTLSCEQNLNHDAMYWYRQDPGQGLRLIYYSQIVNDFQKGDIAEGYSVSREKKESFPLTVTSAQKNPTAFYLCASSIDLRTGEETQYFGPGTRLLVL.

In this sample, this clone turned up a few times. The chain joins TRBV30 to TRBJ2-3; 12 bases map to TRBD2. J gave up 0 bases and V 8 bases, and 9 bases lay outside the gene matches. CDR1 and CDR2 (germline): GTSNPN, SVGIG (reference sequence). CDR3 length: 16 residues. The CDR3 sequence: CAGRLAGAVSTDTQYF. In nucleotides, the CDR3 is TGTGCCGGCCGACTAGCGGGGGCGGTTAGCACAGATACGCAGTATTTT.

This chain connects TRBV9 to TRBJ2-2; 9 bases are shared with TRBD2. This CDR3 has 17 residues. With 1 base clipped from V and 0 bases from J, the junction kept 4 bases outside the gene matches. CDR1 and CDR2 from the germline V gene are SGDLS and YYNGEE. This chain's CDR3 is CASSVTSGGPNTGELFF. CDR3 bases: TGTGCCAGCAGCGTAACCAGCGGGGGGCCGAACACCGGGGAGCTGTTTTTT.

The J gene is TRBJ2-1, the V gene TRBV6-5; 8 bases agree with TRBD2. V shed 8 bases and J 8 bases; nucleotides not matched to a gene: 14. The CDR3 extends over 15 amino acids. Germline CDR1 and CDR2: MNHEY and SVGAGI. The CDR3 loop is CASLHGGAGKDEQFF. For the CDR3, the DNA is TGTGCCAGCTTACACGGGGGGGCCGGCAAGGATGAGCAGTTCTTC.

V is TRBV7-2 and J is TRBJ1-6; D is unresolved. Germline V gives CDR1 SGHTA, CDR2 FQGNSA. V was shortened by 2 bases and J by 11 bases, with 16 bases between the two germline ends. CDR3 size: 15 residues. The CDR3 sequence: CASSLFYVGGPPLHF. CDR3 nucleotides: TGTGCCAGCAGCTTATTTTACGTGGGAGGGCCACCCCTCCACTTT.

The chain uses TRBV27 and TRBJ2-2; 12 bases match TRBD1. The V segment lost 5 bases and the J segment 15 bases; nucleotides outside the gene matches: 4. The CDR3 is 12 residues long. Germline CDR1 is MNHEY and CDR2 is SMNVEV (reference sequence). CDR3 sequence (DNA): TGTGCCAGCAGTGGGGGACAGGGGGCGGTGTTTTTT. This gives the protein CASSGGQGAVFF.

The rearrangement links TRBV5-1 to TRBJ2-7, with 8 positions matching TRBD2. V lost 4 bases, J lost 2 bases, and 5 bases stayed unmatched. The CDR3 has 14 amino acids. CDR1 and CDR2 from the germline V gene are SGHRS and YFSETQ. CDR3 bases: TGCGCCAGCAGCGTTAGCGGGGCCCCCTACGAGCAGTACTTC. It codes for CASSVSGAPYEQYF.

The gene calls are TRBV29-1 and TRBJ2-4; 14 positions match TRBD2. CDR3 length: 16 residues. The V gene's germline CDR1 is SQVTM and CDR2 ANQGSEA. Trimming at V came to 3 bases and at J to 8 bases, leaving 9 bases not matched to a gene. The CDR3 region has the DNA TGCAGCGTTGACGGACTAGCGGGGGGCCGGGAAGACATTCAGTACTTC. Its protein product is CSVDGLAGGREDIQYF. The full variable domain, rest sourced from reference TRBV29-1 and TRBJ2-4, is SAVISQKPSRDICQRGTSLTIQCQVDSQVTMMFWYRQQPGQSLTLIATANQGSEATYESGFVIDKFPISRPNLTFSTLTVSNMSPEDSSIYLCSVDGLAGGREDIQYFGAGTRLSVL.

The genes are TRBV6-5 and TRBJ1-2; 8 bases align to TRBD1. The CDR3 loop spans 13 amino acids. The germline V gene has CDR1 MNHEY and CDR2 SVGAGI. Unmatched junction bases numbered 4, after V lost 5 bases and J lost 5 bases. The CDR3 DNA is TGTGCCAGCAGTACGGGACAGGAATATGGCTACACCTTC. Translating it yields CASSTGQEYGYTF.

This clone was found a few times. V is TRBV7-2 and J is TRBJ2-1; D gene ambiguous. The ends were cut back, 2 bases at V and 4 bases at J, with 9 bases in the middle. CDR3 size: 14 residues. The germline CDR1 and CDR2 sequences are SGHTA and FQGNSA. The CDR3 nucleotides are TGTGCCAGCAGCTTACGGCGGCTGTACAATGAGCAGTTCTTC. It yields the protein CASSLRRLYNEQFF.

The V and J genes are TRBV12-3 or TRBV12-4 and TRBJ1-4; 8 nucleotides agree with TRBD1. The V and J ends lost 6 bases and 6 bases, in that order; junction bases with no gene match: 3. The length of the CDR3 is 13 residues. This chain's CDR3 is CASRTGVYEKLFF. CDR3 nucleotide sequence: TGTGCCAGCAGGACAGGGGTATATGAAAAACTGTTTTTT.

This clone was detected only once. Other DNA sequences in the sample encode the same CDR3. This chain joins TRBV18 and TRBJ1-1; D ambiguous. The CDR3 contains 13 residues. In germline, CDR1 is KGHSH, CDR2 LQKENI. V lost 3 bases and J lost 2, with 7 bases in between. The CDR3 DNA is TGTGCCAGCTCACCGAGGAAAAACACTGAAGCTTTCTTT. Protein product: CASSPRKNTEAFF.

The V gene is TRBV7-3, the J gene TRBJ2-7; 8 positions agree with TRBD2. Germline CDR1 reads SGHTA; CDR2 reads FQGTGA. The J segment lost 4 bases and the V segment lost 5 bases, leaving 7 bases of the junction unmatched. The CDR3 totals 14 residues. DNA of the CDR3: TGTGCCAGCAGCCCCCGGGGGGGAGGGTACGAGCAGTACTTC. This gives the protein CASSPRGGGYEQYF.